Listed below are T cell receptor beta chains from one sample, sequenced in a study of metastatic and nonmetastatic thyroid tumors. TCRdb re-called the PCR reads through MiXCR. The table shows tens of thousands of clones, with about 32% occurring only once. Material: blood. These receptor sequences come from a female donor with papillary thyroid cancer or a benign thyroid nodule (not recorded which). Some clones in this sample may be carry-over from other donors' samples. The CDR3 runs from the conserved cysteine through the conserved F or W. The order of the fields is V gene, clone size, J gene, D gene, CDR3 protein, CDR3 DNA. A D gene is named only where the DNA matches it firmly. Clone size is stated in some rows and not others, as once, few, many or a class when expanded.

>TRBV6-1|many|TRBJ1-2|NA
CATGPRVPDYGYTF
TGTGCCACCGGGCCCCGGGTCCCCGACTATGGCTACACCTTC
>TRBV30|few|TRBJ1-6|NA
CAWSVPGGWGRTPLHF
TGTGCCTGGAGTGTACCGGGGGGGTGGGGAAGGACACCCCTCCACTTT
>TRBV20-1|many|TRBJ2-2|NA
CSARADRRGRAKELFF
TGCAGTGCTAGAGCCGATCGAAGGGGGAGGGCCAAGGAGCTGTTTTTT
>TRBV3-1|NA|TRBJ2-2|NA
CASSQSSRTGELFF
TGTGCCAGCAGCCAATCCTCGAGAACCGGGGAGCTGTTTTTT
>TRBV3-1|many|TRBJ1-5|NA
CASSPEGNQPQHF
TGTGCCAGCAGCCCGGAGGGGAATCAGCCCCAGCATTTT
>TRBV5-1|many|TRBJ1-2|TRBD1
CASSLTTGGGGYTF
TGCGCCAGCAGCTTAACGACAGGGGGAGGAGGCTACACCTTC
>TRBV28|few|TRBJ1-6|NA
CASSFWGIENNSPLHF
TGTGCCAGCAGTTTTTGGGGGATTGAAAATAATTCACCCCTCCACTTT
>TRBV7-3|many|TRBJ2-3|TRBD2
CASSIAGGATDTQYF
TGTGCCAGCAGCATAGCGGGAGGTGCCACAGATACGCAGTATTTT
>TRBV7-9|many|TRBJ2-3|TRBD2
CASSGGGSGTDTQYF
TGTGCCAGCAGCGGCGGCGGGAGCGGAACAGATACGCAGTATTTT
>TRBV11-3|NA|TRBJ2-3|TRBD2
CASSPNSGSSDTQYF
TGTGCCAGCAGCCCTAATAGCGGGAGTTCAGATACGCAGTATTTT
>TRBV18|many|TRBJ2-7|TRBD2
CASSPYVTSGYEQYF
TGTGCCAGCTCACCATACGTGACTAGCGGGTACGAGCAGTACTTC
>TRBV6-4|many|TRBJ1-5|NA
CASSDSAGWHQPQHF
TGTGCCAGCAGTGACTCGGCAGGGTGGCATCAGCCCCAGCATTTT
>TRBV7-2|many|TRBJ1-3|NA
CASSPGHPGTASGNTIYF
TGTGCCAGCAGCCCCGGACACCCAGGGACCGCCTCTGGAAACACCATATATTTT
>TRBV7-2|many|TRBJ1-2|TRBD1
CASSSYRGNNYTF
TGTGCCAGCAGCTCCTACAGGGGGAATAACTACACCTTC
>TRBV6-2/TRBV6-3|few|TRBJ1-1|NA
CASRNSGGLNTEAFF
TGTGCCAGCAGGAACAGCGGGGGACTGAACACTGAAGCTTTCTTT
>TRBV19|many|TRBJ1-1|TRBD1
CASSPQDRGDTEAFF
TGTGCCAGTAGTCCCCAAGACAGGGGGGATACTGAAGCTTTCTTT
>TRBV3-1|many|TRBJ1-3|NA
CASSQGGGPSSGNTIYF
TGTGCCAGCAGCCAAGGAGGGGGACCCAGCTCTGGAAACACCATATATTTT
>TRBV4-1|many|TRBJ2-3|NA
CASSQETDTQYF
TGCGCCAGCAGCCAAGAAACAGATACGCAGTATTTT
>TRBV10-3|many|TRBJ2-2|TRBD2
CANRTSGSLANTGELFF
TGTGCCAACCGCACTAGCGGGAGCCTCGCGAACACCGGGGAGCTGTTTTTT
>TRBV12-3/TRBV12-4|few|TRBJ2-7|NA
CASSPWHGLWGAYEQYF
TGTGCCAGCAGTCCCTGGCACGGGTTGTGGGGGGCCTACGAGCAGTACTTC
>TRBV11-1|NA|TRBJ2-3|NA
CTSSFRGWADTQYF
TGTACCAGCAGCTTCCGCGGGTGGGCAGATACGCAGTATTTT
>TRBV5-4|NA|TRBJ2-1|NA
CASSSLIGNEQFF
TGTGCCAGCAGCTCCCTGATCGGTAATGAGCAGTTCTTC
>TRBV6-1|few|TRBJ2-7|NA
CASSEVAGPGEQYF
TGTGCCAGCAGTGAAGTGGCGGGGCCAGGTGAGCAGTACTTC